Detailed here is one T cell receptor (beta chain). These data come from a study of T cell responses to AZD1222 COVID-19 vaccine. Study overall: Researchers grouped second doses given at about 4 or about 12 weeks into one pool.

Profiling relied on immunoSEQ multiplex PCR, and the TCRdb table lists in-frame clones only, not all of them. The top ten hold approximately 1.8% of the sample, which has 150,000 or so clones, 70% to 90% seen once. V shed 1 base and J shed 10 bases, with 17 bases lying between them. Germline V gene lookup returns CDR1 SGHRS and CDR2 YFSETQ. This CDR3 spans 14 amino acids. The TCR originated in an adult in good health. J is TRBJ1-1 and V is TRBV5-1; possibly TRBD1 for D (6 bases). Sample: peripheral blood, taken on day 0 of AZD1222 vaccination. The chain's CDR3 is CASSLKRSSGVAFF. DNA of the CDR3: TGCGCCAGCAGCTTGAAGAGGTCCTCAGGGGTAGCTTTCTTT.